The 16 T cell receptor beta chains presented below share a single source sample, sequenced in a study of cytomegalovirus exposure and HLA in healthy donors. PCR involved 60 Vbeta and 13 Jbeta primers. Libraries were prepared by immunoSEQ multiplex PCR; TCRdb keeps only in-frame clonotypes and omits some of them. The sample includes roughly 51,000 clones. Sequences were obtained from PBMCs. The receptors were gathered from a woman in her thirties or forties in good health and CMV-seronegative.

The DNA of the CDR3 is TGTGCCAGCTCTCTAGGAGCGGGGGGGGCCTACGAGCAGTACTTC. Translating it yields CASSLGAGGAYEQYF. V usage is TRBV18 and J usage is TRBJ2-7, with TRBD2 identical over 10 bases. V gave up 6 bases and J gave up 2 bases; unmatched junction bases: 7. The CDR3 covers 15 residues. Per germline, CDR1 KGHSH and CDR2 LQKENI.

The rearrangement uses TRBV2 and TRBJ2-1, with D perhaps matching TRBD2 (6 bases). This CDR3 region has 13 residues. The germline CDR1 and CDR2 sequences are SNHLY and FYNNEI. V dropped 8 bases and J dropped 3 bases, with 11 bases sitting between them. Here the CDR3 reads CASVRTNYNEQFF. CDR3 DNA sequence: TGTGCCAGCGTTAGGACTAACTACAATGAGCAGTTCTTC.

V is TRBV6-6 and J is TRBJ1-6, with TRBD1 matching 8 bases. The V and J ends lost 4 bases and 7 bases, in that order; junction bases with no gene match: 6. Germline loops: CDR1 MNHNY, CDR2 SVGAGI (reference sequence). This CDR3 has 15 amino acids. The CDR3 loop reads CASSSGQGLNSPLHF. The CDR3 nucleotides are TGTGCCAGCAGTTCCGGACAGGGTCTAAATTCACCCCTCCACTTT.

The chain recombines TRBV18 with TRBJ1-1; D remains unclear. Germline V gene sequence: CDR1 KGHSH, CDR2 LQKENI. The germline V and J ends were trimmed by 3 bases and 1 base, with 6 bases remaining between them. This CDR3 comprises 13 residues. The CDR3 DNA is TGTGCCAGCTCACCCACAGAGAACACTGAAGCTTTCTTT. It codes for CASSPTENTEAFF.

Concerning this clone: The same CDR3 also results from other DNA sequences found in this sample. The gene calls are TRBV4-1 and TRBJ1-2, with 7 bases identical to TRBD1. The V segment lost 1 base and the J segment 6 bases; nucleotides outside the gene matches: 11. The CDR3 sequence is 16 residues long. CDR1 is MGHRA, CDR2 YSYEKL, per germline. CDR3 sequence (DNA): TGCGCCAGCAGCCAAGGGGGGAACAGGGGTATAGATGGCTACACCTTC. Residues: CASSQGGNRGIDGYTF.

The genes are TRBV9 and TRBJ2-4, with D possibly TRBD2 on 6 matching bases. This CDR3 comprises 14 residues. Trimming cost V 3 bases and J 0 bases, with 7 bases left between them. Looked up from germline, CDR1 is SGDLS and CDR2 is YYNGEE. CDR3 nucleotide sequence: TGTGCCAGCAGCGGAGCGGGAGCCAAAAACATTCAGTACTTC. Amino acids: CASSGAGAKNIQYF.

This rearrangement joins TRBV19 to TRBJ2-3; possible D gene TRBD2, 6 bases. V shed 10 bases and J shed 1 base, with 18 bases lying between them. Germline V lookup: CDR1 LNHDA, CDR2 SQIVND (reference sequence). The CDR3 runs 15 residues. DNA for the CDR3: TGTGCCACCTCCTTCGCGGGGATTGGCACAGATACGCAGTATTTT. Translated: CATSFAGIGTDTQYF.

The rearrangement links TRBV19 to TRBJ1-1; no firm D call. V was trimmed by 3 bases and J by 0 bases, leaving 11 bases between them. CDR1 and CDR2 (germline): LNHDA, SQIVND (reference sequence). The CDR3 sequence is 15 residues long. In DNA form, the CDR3 reads TGTGCCAGTAGTATGATTCCGGGATTGAACACTGAAGCTTTCTTT. This sequence encodes CASSMIPGLNTEAFF. Drawing the rest from reference TRBV19 and TRBJ1-1, the complete variable domain is DGGITQSPKYLFRKEGQNVTLSCEQNLNHDAMYWYRQDPGQGLRLIYYSQIVNDFQKGDIAEGYSVSREKKESFPLTVTSAQKNPTAFYLCASSMIPGLNTEAFFGQGTRLTVV.

The J gene is TRBJ1-1, the V gene TRBV4-1; 7 bases line up with TRBD1. The CDR3 has 15 amino acids. The germline gives CDR1 MGHRA, CDR2 YSYEKL. After removal of 0 bases from V and 10 bases from J, the junction contained 11 bases not matched to a gene. The CDR3 DNA follows: TGCGCCAGCAGCCAAGATCAAGGCCGTCAGGGGGGAGCTTTCTTT. This translates into CASSQDQGRQGGAFF.

The chain uses TRBV30 and TRBJ1-2, with TRBD1 matching 8 bases. This CDR3 has 13 amino acids. J was trimmed by 2 bases and V by 3 bases; bases with no gene match: 2. Germline CDR1 GTSNPN, CDR2 SVGIG (reference sequence). CDR3 sequence reads: CAWSGQGNYGYTF. Written as DNA, the CDR3 is TGTGCCTGGAGCGGACAGGGAAACTATGGCTACACCTTC.

This rearrangement joins TRBV19 to TRBJ1-1; 10 bases line up with TRBD1. With 7 bases clipped from V and 4 bases from J, the junction kept 3 bases outside the gene matches. Germline lookup yields CDR1 LNHDA and CDR2 SQIVND (reference sequence). CDR3 length: 13 amino acids. This CDR3 is CASTRTGGTEAFF. The CDR3 coding sequence is TGTGCCAGTACCCGGACAGGGGGCACTGAAGCTTTCTTT. Combining the CDR3 with reference TRBV19 and TRBJ1-1 gives the whole variable domain DGGITQSPKYLFRKEGQNVTLSCEQNLNHDAMYWYRQDPGQGLRLIYYSQIVNDFQKGDIAEGYSVSREKKESFPLTVTSAQKNPTAFYLCASTRTGGTEAFFGQGTRLTVV.

CDR3 loop: CASTLLRAGSQETQYF. The CDR3 nucleotides are TGTGCCAGCACCCTCCTAAGGGCGGGATCCCAAGAGACCCAGTACTTC. V usage is TRBV7-4 and J usage is TRBJ2-5; tentative D call: TRBD2 (6 bases). This CDR3 region has 16 residues. Between the trimmed V and J ends, which lost 7 bases and 1 base, there was a span of 19 bases. Germline CDR1 reads SGHVT; CDR2 reads SQSDAQ.

The V and J genes are TRBV27 and TRBJ2-1, with 7 positions matching TRBD2. V lost 2 bases and J lost 7; bases outside the gene matches: 8. CDR3 length equals 15 residues. Germline assignment: CDR1 MNHEY and CDR2 SMNVEV (reference sequence). DNA of the CDR3: TGTGCCAGCAGTTTAGAAAGATTGCGGGGGAATGAGCAGTTCTTC. Encoded protein: CASSLERLRGNEQFF.

The V and J genes are TRBV4-3 and TRBJ2-7, with D hard to call. The CDR3 spans 14 residues. Per germline, CDR1 LGHNA and CDR2 YSLEER. The V and J ends lost 4 bases and 0 bases respectively, with 10 bases between them. CDR3 amino acids: CASSPHTVSYEQYF. The CDR3, as DNA: TGCGCCAGCAGCCCACATACAGTCTCCTACGAGCAGTACTTC.

This chain links TRBV30 with TRBJ2-2, with 7 bases matching TRBD1. The CDR3 totals 14 residues. The V gene end was trimmed by 4 bases and the J gene end by 5 bases; junction bases not matched to a gene: 7. The germline V gene has CDR1 GTSNPN and CDR2 SVGIG (reference sequence). The CDR3 loop is CAWKGTASTGELFF. The CDR3 nucleotides read TGTGCCTGGAAAGGGACAGCGAGTACCGGGGAGCTGTTTTTT.

The chain joins TRBV7-9 to TRBJ2-3; 16 bases map to TRBD2. This CDR3 region has 16 residues. V shed 8 bases and J 7 bases; nucleotides not matched to a gene: 9. The germline gives CDR1 SEHNR, CDR2 FQNEAQ (reference sequence). The CDR3 nucleotides are TGTGCCAGCTCCTTGGGACTAGCGGGGGGGCCGAATACGCAGTATTTT. Protein: CASSLGLAGGPNTQYF.